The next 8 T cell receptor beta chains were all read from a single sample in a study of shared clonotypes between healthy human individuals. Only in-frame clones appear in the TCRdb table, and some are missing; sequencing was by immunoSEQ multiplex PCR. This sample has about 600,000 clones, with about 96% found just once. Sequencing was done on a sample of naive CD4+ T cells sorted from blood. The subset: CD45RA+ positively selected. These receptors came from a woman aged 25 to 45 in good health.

The CDR3: CASSRLAGGIRGETDTQYF. CDR3 coding DNA: TGTGCCAGTAGCCGACTAGCGGGAGGGATTCGAGGGGAGACAGATACGCAGTATTTT. J is TRBJ2-3 and V is TRBV19, with 14 bases fitting TRBD2. V dropped 6 bases and J dropped 3; count of bases not matched to a gene: 14. CDR1 and CDR2 (germline): LNHDA, SQIVND (reference sequence). The CDR3 runs to 19 residues.

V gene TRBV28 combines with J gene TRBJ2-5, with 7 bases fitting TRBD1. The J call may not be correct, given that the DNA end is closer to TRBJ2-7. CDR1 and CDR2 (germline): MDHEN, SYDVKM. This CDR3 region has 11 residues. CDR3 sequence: CASRDRYEQYF. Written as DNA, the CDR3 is TGTGCCAGCAGGGACAGGTACGAGCAGTACTTC.

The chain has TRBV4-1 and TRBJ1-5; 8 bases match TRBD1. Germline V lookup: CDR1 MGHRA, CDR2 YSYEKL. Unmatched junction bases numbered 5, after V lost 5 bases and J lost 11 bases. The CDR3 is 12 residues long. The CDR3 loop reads CASSETGEAQHF. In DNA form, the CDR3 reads TGCGCCAGCAGCGAGACAGGGGAGGCCCAGCATTTT.

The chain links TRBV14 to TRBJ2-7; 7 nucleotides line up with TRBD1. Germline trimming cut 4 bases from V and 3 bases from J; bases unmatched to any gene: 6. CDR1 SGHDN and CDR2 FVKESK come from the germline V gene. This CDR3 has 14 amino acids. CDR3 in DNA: TGTGCCAGCAGCCGCGCAGGGGGTTTCTACGAGCAGTACTTC. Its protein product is CASSRAGGFYEQYF.

CDR3 sequence reads: CASSAQGGLMNTEAFF. CDR3 nucleotide sequence: TGTGCCAGCAGCGCGCAGGGGGGACTAATGAACACTGAAGCTTTCTTT. The rearrangement joins TRBV5-5 to TRBJ1-1; 7 bases match TRBD1. V dropped 4 bases and J dropped 0; count of bases not matched to a gene: 9. Germline values: CDR1 SGHKS, CDR2 YYEKEE (reference sequence). This CDR3 spans 16 amino acids.

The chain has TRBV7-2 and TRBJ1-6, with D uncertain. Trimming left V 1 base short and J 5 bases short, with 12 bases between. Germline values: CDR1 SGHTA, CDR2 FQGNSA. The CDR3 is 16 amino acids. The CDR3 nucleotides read TGTGCCAGCAGCTTAGTGCCCCAGCCAAATAATTCACCCCTCCACTTT. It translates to CASSLVPQPNNSPLHF. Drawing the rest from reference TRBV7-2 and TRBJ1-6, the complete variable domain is GAGVSQSPSNKVTEKGKDVELRCDPISGHTALYWYRQSLGQGLEFLIYFQGNSAPDKSGLPSDRFSAERTGGSVSTLTIQRTQQEDSAVYLCASSLVPQPNNSPLHFGNGTRLTVT.

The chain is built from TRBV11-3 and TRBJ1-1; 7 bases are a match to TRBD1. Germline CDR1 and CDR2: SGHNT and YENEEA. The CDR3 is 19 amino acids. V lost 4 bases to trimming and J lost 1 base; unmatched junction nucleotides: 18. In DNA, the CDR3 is TGTGCCAGCAGCTCGCCTGGGCCCGGGACAGACCCTAGGAACACTGAAGCTTTCTTT. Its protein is CASSSPGPGTDPRNTEAFF.

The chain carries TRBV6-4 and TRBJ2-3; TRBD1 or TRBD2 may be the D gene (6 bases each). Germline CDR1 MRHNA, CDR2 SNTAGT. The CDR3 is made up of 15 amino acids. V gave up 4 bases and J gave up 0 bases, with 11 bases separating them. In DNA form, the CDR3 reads TGTGCCAGCAGTGTTCAGGGGACTAGCACAGATACGCAGTATTTT. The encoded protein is CASSVQGTSTDTQYF.